This T cell receptor (beta chain) was retrieved from a study of blood T cells in healthy people across ages. Regarding the study as a whole: PBMC samples, being unsorted, prevented any conclusive comparison of naive and antigen-experienced cells.

The CDR3 runs to 15 residues. CDR1 and CDR2 (germline): LGHDT, YNNKEL (reference sequence). Sample-barcoded 5' priming and a J-beta primer mix drove a second PCR of roughly 6 to 12 cycles. Carrying 12 random nucleotides, a template-switch adaptor labeled each individual cDNA molecule. TCRdb reanalysed the 5' RACE reads using MiXCR and keeps one entry per CDR3 protein. The sample contains about 500,000 distinct CDR3 sequences, about 24% of which appear only once. This clonotype has a handful of counts. What it binds is unknown. Germline is not matched at one junction end, which may reflect a read error. These data are also associated with another study on T cells of mothers and their children. As that report states: Overlap in related mother-child pairs always slightly exceeded unrelated pairs, never significantly.

This chain joins TRBV3-1 and TRBJ2-7; D is perhaps TRBD2 (5 bases). The clonotype was recovered from a boy younger than 18 in good health. Sequenced: blood. The DNA for the CDR3 is TGTACCAGCAGCCAAGCGGTTGGCCGACTCTACGAGCAGTGCTTC. As protein: CTSSQAVGRLYEQCF.